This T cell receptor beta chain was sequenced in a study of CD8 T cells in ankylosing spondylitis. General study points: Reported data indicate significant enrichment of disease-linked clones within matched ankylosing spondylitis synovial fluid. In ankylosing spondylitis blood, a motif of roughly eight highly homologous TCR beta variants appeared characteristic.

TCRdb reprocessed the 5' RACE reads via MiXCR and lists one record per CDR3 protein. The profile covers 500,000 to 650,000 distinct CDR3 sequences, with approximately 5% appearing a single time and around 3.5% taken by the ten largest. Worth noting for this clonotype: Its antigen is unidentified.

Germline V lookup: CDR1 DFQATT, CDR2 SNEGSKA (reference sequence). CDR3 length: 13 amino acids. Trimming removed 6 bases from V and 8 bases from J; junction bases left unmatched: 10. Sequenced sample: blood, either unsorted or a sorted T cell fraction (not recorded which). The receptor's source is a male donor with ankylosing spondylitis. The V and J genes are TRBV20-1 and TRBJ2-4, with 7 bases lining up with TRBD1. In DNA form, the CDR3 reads TGCAGTGCCCACAGGGGCGGAGAGGACATTCAGTACTTC. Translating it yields CSAHRGGEDIQYF.